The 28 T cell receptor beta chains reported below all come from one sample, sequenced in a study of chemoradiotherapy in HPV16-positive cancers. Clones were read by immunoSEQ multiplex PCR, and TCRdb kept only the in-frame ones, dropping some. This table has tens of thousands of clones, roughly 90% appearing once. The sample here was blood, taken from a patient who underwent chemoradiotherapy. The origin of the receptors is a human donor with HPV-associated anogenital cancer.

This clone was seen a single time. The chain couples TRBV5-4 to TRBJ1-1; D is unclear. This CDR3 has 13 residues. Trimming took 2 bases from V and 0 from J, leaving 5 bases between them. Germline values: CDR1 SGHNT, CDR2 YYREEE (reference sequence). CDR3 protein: CASSLPLNTEAFF. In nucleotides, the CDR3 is TGTGCCAGCAGCTTACCCTTGAACACTGAAGCTTTCTTT.

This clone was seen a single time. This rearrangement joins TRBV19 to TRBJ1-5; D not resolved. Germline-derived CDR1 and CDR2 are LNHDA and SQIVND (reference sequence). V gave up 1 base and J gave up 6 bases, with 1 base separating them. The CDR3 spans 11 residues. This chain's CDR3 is CASSIGQPQHF. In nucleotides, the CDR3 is TGTGCCAGTAGTATAGGTCAGCCCCAGCATTTT.

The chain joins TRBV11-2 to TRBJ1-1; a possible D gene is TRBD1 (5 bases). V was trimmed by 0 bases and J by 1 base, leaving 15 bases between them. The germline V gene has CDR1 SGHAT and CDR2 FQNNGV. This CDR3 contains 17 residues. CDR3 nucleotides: TGTGCCAGCAGCTTAGATTCTAGCGGCACAGGGAACACTGAAGCTTTCTTT. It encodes CASSLDSSGTGNTEAFF.

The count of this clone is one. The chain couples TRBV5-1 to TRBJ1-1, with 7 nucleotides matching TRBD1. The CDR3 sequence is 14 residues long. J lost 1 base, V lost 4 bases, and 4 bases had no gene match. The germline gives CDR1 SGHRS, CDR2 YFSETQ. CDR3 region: CASSPGQQNTEAFF. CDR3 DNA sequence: TGCGCCAGCAGCCCGGGACAGCAGAACACTGAAGCTTTCTTT.

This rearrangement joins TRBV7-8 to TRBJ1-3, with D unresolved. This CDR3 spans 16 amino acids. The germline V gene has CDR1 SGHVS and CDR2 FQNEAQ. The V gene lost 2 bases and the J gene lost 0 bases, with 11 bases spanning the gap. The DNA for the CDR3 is TGTGCCAGCAGCTTAATAAGACGGGCCTCTGGAAACACCATATATTTT. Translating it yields CASSLIRRASGNTIYF.

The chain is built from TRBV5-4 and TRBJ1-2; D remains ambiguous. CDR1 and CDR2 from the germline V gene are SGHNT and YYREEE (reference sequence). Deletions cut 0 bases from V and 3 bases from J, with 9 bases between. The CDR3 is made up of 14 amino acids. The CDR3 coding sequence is TGTGCCAGCAGCTTGGGCCGGGAAGACTATGGCTACACCTTC. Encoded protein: CASSLGREDYGYTF.

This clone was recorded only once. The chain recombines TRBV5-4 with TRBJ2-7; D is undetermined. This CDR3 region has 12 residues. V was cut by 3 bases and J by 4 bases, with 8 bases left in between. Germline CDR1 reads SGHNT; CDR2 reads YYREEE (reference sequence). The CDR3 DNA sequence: TGTGCCAGCAGCTCCGTCGGGTACGAGCAGTACTTC. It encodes CASSSVGYEQYF.

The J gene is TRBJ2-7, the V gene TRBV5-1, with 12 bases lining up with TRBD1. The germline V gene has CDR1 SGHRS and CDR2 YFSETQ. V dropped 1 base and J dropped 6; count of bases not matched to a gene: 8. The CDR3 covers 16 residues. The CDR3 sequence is CASSLSTGQGAGEQYF. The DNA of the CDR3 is TGCGCCAGCAGCTTGTCCACGGGACAGGGGGCTGGCGAGCAGTACTTC.

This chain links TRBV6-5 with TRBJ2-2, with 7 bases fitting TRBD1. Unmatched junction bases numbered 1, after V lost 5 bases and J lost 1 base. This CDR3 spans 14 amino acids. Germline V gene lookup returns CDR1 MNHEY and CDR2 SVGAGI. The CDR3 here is CASSRTGNTGELFF. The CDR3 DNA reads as TGTGCCAGCAGTAGGACAGGGAACACCGGGGAGCTGTTTTTT.

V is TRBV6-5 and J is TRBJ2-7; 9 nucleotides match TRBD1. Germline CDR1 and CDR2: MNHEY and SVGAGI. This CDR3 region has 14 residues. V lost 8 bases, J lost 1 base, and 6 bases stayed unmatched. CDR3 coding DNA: TGTGCCAGCCAACAGGGGGCTAGGTCCTACGAGCAGTACTTC. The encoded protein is CASQQGARSYEQYF.

CDR3 coding DNA: TGTGCCAGCAGCCCGACAGCCGTGTTCTATGGCTACACCTTC. Its translation: CASSPTAVFYGYTF. This rearrangement joins TRBV7-9 to TRBJ1-2; TRBD1 is a possible D gene (5 bases). The ends were cut back, 5 bases at V and 4 bases at J, with 14 bases in the middle. The germline V gene encodes CDR1 SEHNR and CDR2 FQNEAQ (reference sequence). This CDR3 contains 14 residues.

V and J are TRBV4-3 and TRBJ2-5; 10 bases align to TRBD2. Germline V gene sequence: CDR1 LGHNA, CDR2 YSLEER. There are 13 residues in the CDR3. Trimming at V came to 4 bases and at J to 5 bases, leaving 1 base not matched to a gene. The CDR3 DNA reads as TGCGCCAGCAGCCCGGGACTAGCGGAGACCCAGTACTTC. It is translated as CASSPGLAETQYF.

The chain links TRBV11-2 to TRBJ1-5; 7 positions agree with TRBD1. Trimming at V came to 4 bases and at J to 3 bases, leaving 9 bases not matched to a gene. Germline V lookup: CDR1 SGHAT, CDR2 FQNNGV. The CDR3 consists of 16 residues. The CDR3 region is CASSSNRGYDNQPQHF. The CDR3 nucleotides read TGTGCCAGCAGCTCGAACAGGGGTTACGACAATCAGCCCCAGCATTTT.

CDR3 in DNA: TGTGCCAGTAGTAGGGGAGACAGAACGAACACTGAAGCTTTCTTT. Translating it yields CASSRGDRTNTEAFF. J is TRBJ1-1 and V is TRBV19, with D tentatively TRBD1 (5 bases). The CDR3 has 15 residues. From germline, CDR1 is LNHDA and CDR2 SQIVND (reference sequence). V was trimmed by 4 bases and J by 1 base, leaving 13 bases between them.

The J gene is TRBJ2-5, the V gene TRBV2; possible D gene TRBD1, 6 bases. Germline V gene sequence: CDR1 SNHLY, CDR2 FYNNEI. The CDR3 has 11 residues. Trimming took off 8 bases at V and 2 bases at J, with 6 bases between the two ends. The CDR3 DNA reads TGTGCCAGCGGACAGCAAGAGACCCAGTACTTC. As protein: CASGQQETQYF.

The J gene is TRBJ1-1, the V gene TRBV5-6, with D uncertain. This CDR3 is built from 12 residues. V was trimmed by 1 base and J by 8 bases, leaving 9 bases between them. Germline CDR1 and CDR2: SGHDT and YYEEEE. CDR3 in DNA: TGTGCCAGCAGCTTGTCAGGTCTCGAAGCTTTCTTT. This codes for CASSLSGLEAFF. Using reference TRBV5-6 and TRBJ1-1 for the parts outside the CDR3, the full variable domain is DAGVTQSPTHLIKTRGQQVTLRCSPKSGHDTVSWYQQALGQGPQFIFQYYEEEERQRGNFPDRFSGHQFPNYSSELNVNALLLGDSALYLCASSLSGLEAFFGQGTRLTVV.

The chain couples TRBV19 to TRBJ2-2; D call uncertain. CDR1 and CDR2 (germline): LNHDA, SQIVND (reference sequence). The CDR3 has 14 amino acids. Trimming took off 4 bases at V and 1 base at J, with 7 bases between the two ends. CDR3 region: CASSTSGNTGELFF. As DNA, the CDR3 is TGTGCCAGTAGTACGTCAGGGAACACCGGGGAGCTGTTTTTT.

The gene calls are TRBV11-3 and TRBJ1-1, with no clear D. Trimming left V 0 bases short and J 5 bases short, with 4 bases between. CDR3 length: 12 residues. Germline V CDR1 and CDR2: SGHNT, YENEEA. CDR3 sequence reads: CASSLDRTEAFF. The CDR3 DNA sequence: TGTGCCAGCAGCTTAGATAGGACTGAAGCTTTCTTT.

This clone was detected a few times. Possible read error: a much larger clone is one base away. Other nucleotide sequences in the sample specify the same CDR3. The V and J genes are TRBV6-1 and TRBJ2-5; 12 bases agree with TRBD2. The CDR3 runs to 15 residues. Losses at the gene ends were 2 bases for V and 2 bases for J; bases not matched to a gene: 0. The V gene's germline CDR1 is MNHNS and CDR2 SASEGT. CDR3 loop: CASSELAGGQETQYF. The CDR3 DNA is TGTGCCAGCAGTGAACTAGCGGGAGGGCAAGAGACCCAGTACTTC.

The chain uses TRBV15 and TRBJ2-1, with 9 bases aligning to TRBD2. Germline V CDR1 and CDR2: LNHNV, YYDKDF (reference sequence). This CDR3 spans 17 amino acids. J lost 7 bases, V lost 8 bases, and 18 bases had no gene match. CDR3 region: CATRGPLAGVRLNEQFF. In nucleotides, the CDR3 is TGTGCCACCCGGGGCCCCTTAGCGGGAGTCCGCTTGAATGAGCAGTTCTTC.

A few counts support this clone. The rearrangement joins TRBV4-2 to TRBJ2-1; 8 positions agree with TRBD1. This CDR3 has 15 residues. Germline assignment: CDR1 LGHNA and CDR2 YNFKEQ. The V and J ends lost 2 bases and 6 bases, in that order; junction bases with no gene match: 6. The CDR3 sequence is CASSQLGDRGNEQFF. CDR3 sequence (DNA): TGTGCCAGCAGCCAACTGGGAGACAGGGGCAATGAGCAGTTCTTC.

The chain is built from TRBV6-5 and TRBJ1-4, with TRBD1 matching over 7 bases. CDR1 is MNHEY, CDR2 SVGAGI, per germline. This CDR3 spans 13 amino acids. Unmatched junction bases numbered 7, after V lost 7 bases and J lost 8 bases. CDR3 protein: CASKERGREKLFF. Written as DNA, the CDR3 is TGTGCCAGCAAGGAGAGGGGGCGAGAAAAACTGTTTTTT.

CDR3 amino acids: CASSARDRGTEAFF. CDR3 bases: TGTGCCAGCAGCGCCCGGGACAGAGGCACTGAAGCTTTCTTT. This chain joins TRBV9 and TRBJ1-1, with 7 bases aligning to TRBD1. The J segment lost 4 bases and the V segment lost 3 bases, leaving 6 bases of the junction unmatched. The CDR3 loop spans 14 amino acids. Germline CDR1 and CDR2: SGDLS and YYNGEE.

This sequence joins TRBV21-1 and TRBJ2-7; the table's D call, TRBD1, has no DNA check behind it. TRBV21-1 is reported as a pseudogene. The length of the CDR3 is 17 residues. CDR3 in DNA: TGTGCCAGCAGCAAAAGGGGGACAGGTACATTTGACTACGAGCAGTACTTC. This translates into CASSKRGTGTFDYEQYF.

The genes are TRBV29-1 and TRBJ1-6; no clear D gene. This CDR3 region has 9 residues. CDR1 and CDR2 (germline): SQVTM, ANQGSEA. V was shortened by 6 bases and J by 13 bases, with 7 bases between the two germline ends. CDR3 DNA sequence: TGCAGCGTCAAAACCCCCCTCCACTTT. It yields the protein CSVKTPLHF.

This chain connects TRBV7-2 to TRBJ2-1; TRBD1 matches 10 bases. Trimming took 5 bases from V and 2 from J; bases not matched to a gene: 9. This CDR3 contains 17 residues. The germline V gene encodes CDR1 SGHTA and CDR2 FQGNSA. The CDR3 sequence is CASSPETTGGPYNEQFF. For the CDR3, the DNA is TGTGCCAGCAGCCCGGAAACGACAGGGGGCCCCTACAATGAGCAGTTCTTC.

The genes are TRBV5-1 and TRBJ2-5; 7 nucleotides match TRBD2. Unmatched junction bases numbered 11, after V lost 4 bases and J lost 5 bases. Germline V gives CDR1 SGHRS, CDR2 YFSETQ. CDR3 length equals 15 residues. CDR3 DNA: TGCGCCAGCAGCCCGGGAGGCAGCCTGACGGAGACCCAGTACTTC. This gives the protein CASSPGGSLTETQYF. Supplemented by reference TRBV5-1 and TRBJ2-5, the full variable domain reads KAGVTQTPRYLIKTRGQQVTLSCSPISGHRSVSWYQQTPGQGLQFLFEYFSETQRNKGNFPGRFSGRQFSNSRSEMNVSTLELGDSALYLCASSPGGSLTETQYFGPGTRLLVL.

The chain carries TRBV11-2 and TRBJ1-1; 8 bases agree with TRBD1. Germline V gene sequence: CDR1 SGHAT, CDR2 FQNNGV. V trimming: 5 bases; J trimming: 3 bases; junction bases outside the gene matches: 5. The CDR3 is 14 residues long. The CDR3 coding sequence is TGTGCCAGCAGCGCCGGACAGGGCCACACTGAAGCTTTCTTT. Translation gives CASSAGQGHTEAFF.